This T cell receptor beta chain was retrieved from a study of blood T cells in healthy people across ages. This clonotype was seen only a few times. A second PCR of 7 to 11 cycles used a sample-barcoded 5' primer and a J-beta primer mix. TCRdb processed the 5' RACE reads anew with MiXCR; each CDR3 protein has one entry. The sample consists of roughly 830,000 distinct CDR3 sequences, approximately 67% of them appearing once. Sequencing input: blood. The sequence derives from a young man in good health.

This CDR3 reads CASSQGDGFVEQYF. CDR3 DNA: TGCGCCAGCAGCCAGGGGGACGGATTTGTCGAGCAGTACTTC. The V and J genes are TRBV4-1 and TRBJ2-5; perhaps D is TRBD1 or TRBD2 (5 bases each). The DNA matches TRBJ2-7 better at its end, which makes the J call doubtful. The CDR3 consists of 14 residues. Germline V lookup: CDR1 MGHRA, CDR2 YSYEKL.